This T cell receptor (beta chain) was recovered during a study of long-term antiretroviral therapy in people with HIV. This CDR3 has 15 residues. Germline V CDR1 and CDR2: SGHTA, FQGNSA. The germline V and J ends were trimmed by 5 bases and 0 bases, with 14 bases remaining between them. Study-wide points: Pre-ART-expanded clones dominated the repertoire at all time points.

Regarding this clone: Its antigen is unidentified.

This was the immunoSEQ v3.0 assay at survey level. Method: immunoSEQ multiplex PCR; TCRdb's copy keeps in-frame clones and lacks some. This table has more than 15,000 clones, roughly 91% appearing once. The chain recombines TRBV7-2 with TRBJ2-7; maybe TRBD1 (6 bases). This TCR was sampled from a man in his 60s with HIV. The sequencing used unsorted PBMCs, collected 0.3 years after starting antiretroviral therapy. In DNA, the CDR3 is TGTGCCAGCAGCCCCGGACAGTTCTACTCCTACGAGCAGTACTTC. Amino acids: CASSPGQFYSYEQYF.